Reported below is one T cell receptor beta chain. Germline lookup yields CDR1 LGHNT and CDR2 FRNRAP. With V trimmed by 4 bases and J by 6 bases, 0 bases remained unmatched. The CDR3 runs 14 residues. The data stem from a study of blood T cell repertoires in COVID-19. Adults between about 18 and 95 years of age took part from about two dozen US areas. The recovered donors of Cohort 3 showed two negative PCRs, clearance, or symptom resolution. As originally analysed: Cell counts per sample came from amplifying reference gene primers. Generated by immunoSEQ multiplex PCR, the TCRdb table keeps only in-frame clones and is missing some. The DNA gave D and trimming, while V, J and clone size come from that table. Of roughly 180,000 clones in the sample, around four fifths are singletons; the top ten hold about an eighth.

The TCR originated in a man aged 35 to 55 who had recovered from COVID-19. Specimen: PBMCs or T cells enriched from blood (not recorded which). The chain uses TRBV12-5 and TRBJ1-6, with 10 bases lining up with TRBD1. The CDR3 loop reads CASGWDRGNSPLHF. CDR3 coding DNA: TGTGCTAGTGGTTGGGACAGGGGTAATTCACCCCTCCACTTT.